This is a list of T cell receptor beta chains from one sample in a study of shared clonotypes between healthy human individuals. Sequencing was performed with immunoSEQ multiplex PCR; in TCRdb, only in-frame clones are kept and a portion is missing. The table has around 2,000,000 clones, around 96% seen once. Sample: naive CD8+ T cells sorted from blood. Receptor source: a man younger than 30 in good health. Both conserved end residues are part of each CDR3. Each record gives: CDR3 protein, V gene, clone size, J gene. Expanded clones are given a class, and other clones once, few, many or no size at all.

cdr3_aa: CASSLVKTGELFF
v_call: TRBV5-6
clone_size: -
j_call: TRBJ2-2

cdr3_aa: CASSQVSSSYNSPLHF
v_call: TRBV4-3
clone_size: -
j_call: TRBJ1-6

cdr3_aa: CSVEPKYQETQYF
v_call: TRBV29-1
clone_size: once
j_call: TRBJ2-5

cdr3_aa: CASSSPEISYEQYF
v_call: TRBV7-9
clone_size: -
j_call: TRBJ2-7

cdr3_aa: CASSLFQGGLPDTQYF
v_call: TRBV5-1
clone_size: -
j_call: TRBJ2-3

cdr3_aa: CASSLEGQPQHF
v_call: TRBV7-2
clone_size: once
j_call: TRBJ1-5

cdr3_aa: CASSYSGGLEQYF
v_call: TRBV6-5
clone_size: -
j_call: TRBJ2-7

cdr3_aa: CASSLGENTEAFF
v_call: TRBV6-5
clone_size: -
j_call: TRBJ1-1

cdr3_aa: CASSWTRGEQYF
v_call: TRBV5-6
clone_size: -
j_call: TRBJ2-7

cdr3_aa: CASGPRLAGYNEQFF
v_call: TRBV12-5
clone_size: -
j_call: TRBJ2-1

cdr3_aa: CAISERGWSGVGTDTQYF
v_call: TRBV10-3
clone_size: -
j_call: TRBJ2-3

cdr3_aa: CASSLSTGTAGGELFF
v_call: TRBV27
clone_size: -
j_call: TRBJ2-2

cdr3_aa: CASSLRAYSNQPQHF
v_call: TRBV28
clone_size: -
j_call: TRBJ1-5

cdr3_aa: CATSTQNVQPQHF
v_call: TRBV15
clone_size: -
j_call: TRBJ1-5

cdr3_aa: CASSDAGAGETQYF
v_call: TRBV6-5
clone_size: -
j_call: TRBJ2-5

cdr3_aa: CASSSVGQGRDSDTQYF
v_call: TRBV7-3
clone_size: -
j_call: TRBJ2-3

cdr3_aa: CASSQGLADYFSYEQYF
v_call: TRBV4-1
clone_size: -
j_call: TRBJ2-7

cdr3_aa: CASSPDGSSYNEQFF
v_call: TRBV6-1
clone_size: -
j_call: TRBJ2-1

cdr3_aa: CASSLGQEYYEQYF
v_call: TRBV13
clone_size: -
j_call: TRBJ2-7

cdr3_aa: CASRPDENTEAFF
v_call: TRBV6-5
clone_size: -
j_call: TRBJ1-1